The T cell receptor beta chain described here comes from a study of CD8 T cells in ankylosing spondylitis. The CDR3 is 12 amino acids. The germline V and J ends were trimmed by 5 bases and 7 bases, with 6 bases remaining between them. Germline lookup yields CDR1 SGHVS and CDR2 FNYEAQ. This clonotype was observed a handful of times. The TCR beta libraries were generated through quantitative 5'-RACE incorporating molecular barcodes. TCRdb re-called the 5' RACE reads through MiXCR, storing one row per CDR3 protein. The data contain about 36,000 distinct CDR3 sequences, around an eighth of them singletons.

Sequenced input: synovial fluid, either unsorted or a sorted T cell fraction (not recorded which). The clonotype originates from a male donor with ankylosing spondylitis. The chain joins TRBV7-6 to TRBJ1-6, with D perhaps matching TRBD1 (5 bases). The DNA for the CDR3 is TGTGCCAGCAGCCACAGGAATTCACCCCTCCACTTT. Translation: CASSHRNSPLHF.